The rows below give T cell receptor beta chains drawn from one sample of a study of blood T cell repertoires in COVID-19. This table comes from immunoSEQ multiplex PCR, and its TCRdb copy is limited to in-frame clones, with some not included. The sample has about 200,000 clones, around 78% seen once. The source material was peripheral blood. The receptors derive from a woman at least 80 years old with active or convalescent COVID-19. Both conserved end residues are part of each CDR3. The D gene is left open where the match is weak. Only some rows state a clone size, as once, few, many or a class for expanded clones.

size: once
V: TRBV9
J: TRBJ2-3
D: TRBD1
DNA: TGTGCCAGCAGCGTAGCGGGGGACAGGTCCAAGTATTTT
CDR3: CASSVAGDRSKYF

size: .
V: TRBV3-1/TRBV3-2
J: TRBJ1-2
D: TRBD1
DNA: TGTGCCAGCAGCGGACAGGGAGTTTTTCGGGATGGCTACACCTTC
CDR3: CASSGQGVFRDGYTF

size: once
V: TRBV5-1
J: TRBJ1-2
D: TRBD1
DNA: TGCGCCAGCAGCCGAATCGACAGGGGCGTAGGCTACACCTTC
CDR3: CASSRIDRGVGYTF

size: .
V: TRBV5-6
J: TRBJ2-1
D: .
DNA: TGTGCCAGCAGCTCGCACGGGGGTTTGCCTAATAATGAGCAGTTCTTC
CDR3: CASSSHGGLPNNEQFF

size: .
V: TRBV28
J: TRBJ1-2
D: .
DNA: TGTGCCAGCAGTTTTGTGGGAGGGGCCTTAAGACCGGACTTC
CDR3: CASSFVGGALRPDF

size: once
V: TRBV9
J: TRBJ2-7
D: TRBD1
DNA: TGTGCCAGCAGCGTCAGTCCGGGACAGGGGAGCTACGAGCAGTACTTC
CDR3: CASSVSPGQGSYEQYF

size: .
V: TRBV5-1
J: TRBJ1-6
D: .
DNA: TGCGCCAGCAGCTTGACTCCAACCTCGGATTCACCCCTCCACTTT
CDR3: CASSLTPTSDSPLHF

size: .
V: TRBV5-1
J: TRBJ1-5
D: TRBD1
DNA: TGCGCCAGCAGCTTCCAGGGGGTAGGTGGGGAGCCCCAGCATTTT
CDR3: CASSFQGVGGEPQHF

size: .
V: TRBV5-1
J: TRBJ1-2
D: .
DNA: TGCGCCAGCAGCTTGGTGTTAGAGGGAATAAATGGCTACACCTTC
CDR3: CASSLVLEGINGYTF

size: once
V: TRBV4-1
J: TRBJ1-2
D: TRBD1
DNA: TGCGCCAGCAGCCAAGATGGACAGGGGTATGGCTACACCTTC
CDR3: CASSQDGQGYGYTF

size: .
V: TRBV5-6
J: TRBJ2-5
D: TRBD1
DNA: TGTGCCAGCAGCGTACGACAGGGCGAGACCCAGTACTTC
CDR3: CASSVRQGETQYF

size: .
V: TRBV19
J: TRBJ1-1
D: .
DNA: TGTGCCAGTAGTGTCCGCTATAGGAGCACTGAAGCTTTCTTT
CDR3: CASSVRYRSTEAFF

size: .
V: TRBV19
J: TRBJ1-1
D: .
DNA: TGTGCCAGTAGTATAGATAGTTTGCCGGGGGAAGCTTTCTTT
CDR3: CASSIDSLPGEAFF

size: few
V: TRBV20-1
J: TRBJ1-5
D: .
DNA: TGCAGTGCTAGTCCCGGTAATCAGGCCCAGCATTTT
CDR3: CSASPGNQAQHF

size: once
V: TRBV29-1
J: TRBJ2-7
D: TRBD1
DNA: TGCAGCTCCCGGGGACAGGGCCCCAACGAGCAGTACTTC
CDR3: CSSRGQGPNEQYF

size: once
V: TRBV14
J: TRBJ2-5
D: TRBD1
DNA: TGTGCCAGCAGCCAGGCCCCCACAGGGGCCTCGGGGACCCAGTACTTC
CDR3: CASSQAPTGASGTQYF

size: .
V: TRBV28
J: TRBJ2-4
D: .
DNA: TGTGCCAGCAGTTTACGAAGCGGACTCAAAAACATTCAGTACTTC
CDR3: CASSLRSGLKNIQYF

size: .
V: TRBV5-1
J: TRBJ1-4
D: TRBD1
DNA: TGCGCCAGCAGCAGATGGACAGGGACGAATGAAAAACTGTTTTTT
CDR3: CASSRWTGTNEKLFF

size: .
V: TRBV18
J: TRBJ1-2
D: .
DNA: TGTGCCAGCTCACCTAATAAAGACGCGGCTAACTATGGCTACACCTTC
CDR3: CASSPNKDAANYGYTF

size: .
V: TRBV4-1
J: TRBJ1-6
D: .
DNA: TGCGCCAGCAGCCAATTGGTAGGGGTCTCACCCCTCCACTTT
CDR3: CASSQLVGVSPLHF

size: .
V: TRBV5-4
J: TRBJ2-7
D: TRBD1
DNA: TGTGCCAGCAGCCGGACAGGGGGCGGCGAGCAGTACTTC
CDR3: CASSRTGGGEQYF

size: once
V: TRBV11-3
J: TRBJ1-1
D: .
DNA: TGTGCCAGCAGCCTCGACCCCACAGGTGAAGCTTTCTTT
CDR3: CASSLDPTGEAFF

size: once
V: TRBV28
J: TRBJ2-7
D: TRBD1
DNA: TGTGCCAGCAAGACAGGGTCGTACGAGCAGTACTTC
CDR3: CASKTGSYEQYF